This T cell receptor beta chain came from a study of blood T cell repertoires in COVID-19. Study-level information: Samples came from the United States, Italy and Spain, spanning acute and convalescent COVID-19. T cells, B-cell-depleted T cells, or PBMCs provided the cDNA or gDNA that served as material.

Germline V gene data show CDR1 as SGDLS and CDR2 as YYNGEE. Trimming took 0 bases from V and 4 from J, leaving 3 bases between them. The CDR3 is 12 amino acids. Per the original methods: Amplified reference gene primers provided the basis for estimating nucleated cell counts. Sequencing used immunoSEQ multiplex PCR; TCRdb keeps in-frame clones, though not all of them. The V and J calls and clone size are taken from that table; D and trimming were inferred from the DNA. Among roughly 250,000 clones, 90% were seen once, and the ten largest hold 3.7%. Source material: peripheral blood. The chain recombines TRBV9 with TRBJ2-3; D is unclear. This receptor was obtained from a woman aged 40-49 years with acute or convalescent COVID-19. CDR3 DNA: TGTGCCAGCAGCGTAGTCGCAGATACGCAGTATTTT. This translates into CASSVVADTQYF. Filled out from reference TRBV9 and TRBJ2-3, the complete variable domain reads DSGVTQTPKHLITATGQRVTLRCSPRSGDLSVYWYQQSLDQGLQFLIQYYNGEERAKGNILERFSAQQFPDLHSELNLSSLELGDSALYFCASSVVADTQYFGPGTRLTVL.